This T cell receptor (beta chain) was sequenced in a study of T-cell memory formation after mild COVID-19. Between the trimmed V and J ends, which lost 0 bases and 0 bases, there was a span of 10 bases. The CDR3 loop spans 16 amino acids. Germline assignment: CDR1 SGHVS and CDR2 FQNEAQ. From the 5' RACE reads, TCRdb called clonotypes with MiXCR, one entry per CDR3 protein. The data contain 100,000 to 150,000 distinct CDR3 sequences, about 17% of them singletons. Sequencing used PBMCs or a T cell subset sorted from them (not recorded which). The clonotype comes from an adult woman who had mild COVID-19 (a few samples of this study predate the infection). Cell type and time point are not known. The rearrangement joins TRBV7-8 to TRBJ2-3; unclear D gene. DNA for the CDR3: TGTGCCAGCAGCTTAGCGCGAGTTACTAGCACAGATACGCAGTATTTT. It specifies CASSLARVTSTDTQYF.